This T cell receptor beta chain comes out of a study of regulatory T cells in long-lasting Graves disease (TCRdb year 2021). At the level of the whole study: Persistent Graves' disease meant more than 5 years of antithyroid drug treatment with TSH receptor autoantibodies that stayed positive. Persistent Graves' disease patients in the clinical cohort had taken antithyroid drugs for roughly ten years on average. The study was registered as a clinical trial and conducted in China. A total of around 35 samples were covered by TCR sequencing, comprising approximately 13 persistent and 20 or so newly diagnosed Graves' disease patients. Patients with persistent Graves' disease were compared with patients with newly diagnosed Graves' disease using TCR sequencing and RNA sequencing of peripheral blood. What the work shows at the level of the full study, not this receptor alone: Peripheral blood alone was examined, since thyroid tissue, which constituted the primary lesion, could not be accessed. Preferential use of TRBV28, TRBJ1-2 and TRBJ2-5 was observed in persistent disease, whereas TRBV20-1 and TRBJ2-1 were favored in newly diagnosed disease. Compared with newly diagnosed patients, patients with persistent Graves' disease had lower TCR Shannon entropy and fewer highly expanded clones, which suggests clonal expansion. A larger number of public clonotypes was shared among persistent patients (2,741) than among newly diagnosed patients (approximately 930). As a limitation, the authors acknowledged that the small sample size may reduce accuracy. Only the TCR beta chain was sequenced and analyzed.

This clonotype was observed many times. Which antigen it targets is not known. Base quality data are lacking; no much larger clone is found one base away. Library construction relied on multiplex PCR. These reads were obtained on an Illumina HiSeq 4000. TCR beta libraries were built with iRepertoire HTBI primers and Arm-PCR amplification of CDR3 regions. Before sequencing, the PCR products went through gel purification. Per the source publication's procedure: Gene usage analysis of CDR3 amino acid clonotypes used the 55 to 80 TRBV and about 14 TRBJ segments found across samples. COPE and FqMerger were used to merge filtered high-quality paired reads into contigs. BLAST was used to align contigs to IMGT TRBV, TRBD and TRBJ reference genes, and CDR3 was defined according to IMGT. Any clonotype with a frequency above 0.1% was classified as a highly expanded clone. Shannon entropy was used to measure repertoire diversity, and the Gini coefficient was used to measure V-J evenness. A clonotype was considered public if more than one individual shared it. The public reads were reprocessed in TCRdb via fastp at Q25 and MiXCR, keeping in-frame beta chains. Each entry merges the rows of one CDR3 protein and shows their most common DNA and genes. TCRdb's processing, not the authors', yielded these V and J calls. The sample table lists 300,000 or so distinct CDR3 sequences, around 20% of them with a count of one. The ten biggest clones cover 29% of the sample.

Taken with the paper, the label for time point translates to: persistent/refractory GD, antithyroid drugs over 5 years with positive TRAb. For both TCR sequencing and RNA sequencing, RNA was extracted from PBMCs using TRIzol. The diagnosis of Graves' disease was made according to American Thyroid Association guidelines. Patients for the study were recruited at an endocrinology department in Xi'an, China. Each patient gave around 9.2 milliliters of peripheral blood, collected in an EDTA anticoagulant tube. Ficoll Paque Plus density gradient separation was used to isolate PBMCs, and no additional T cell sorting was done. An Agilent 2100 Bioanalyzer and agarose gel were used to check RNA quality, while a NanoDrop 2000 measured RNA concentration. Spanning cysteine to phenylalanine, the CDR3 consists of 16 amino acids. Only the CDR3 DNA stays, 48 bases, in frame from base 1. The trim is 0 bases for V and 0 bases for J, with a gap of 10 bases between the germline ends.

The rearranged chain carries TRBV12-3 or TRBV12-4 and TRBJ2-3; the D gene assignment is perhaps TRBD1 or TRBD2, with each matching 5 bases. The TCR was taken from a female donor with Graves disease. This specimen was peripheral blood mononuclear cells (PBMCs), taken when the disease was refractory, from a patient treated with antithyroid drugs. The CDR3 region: CASSLAHRTSTDTQYF. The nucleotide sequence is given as TGTGCCAGCAGTTTAGCGCACAGGACTAGCACAGATACGCAGTATTTT.